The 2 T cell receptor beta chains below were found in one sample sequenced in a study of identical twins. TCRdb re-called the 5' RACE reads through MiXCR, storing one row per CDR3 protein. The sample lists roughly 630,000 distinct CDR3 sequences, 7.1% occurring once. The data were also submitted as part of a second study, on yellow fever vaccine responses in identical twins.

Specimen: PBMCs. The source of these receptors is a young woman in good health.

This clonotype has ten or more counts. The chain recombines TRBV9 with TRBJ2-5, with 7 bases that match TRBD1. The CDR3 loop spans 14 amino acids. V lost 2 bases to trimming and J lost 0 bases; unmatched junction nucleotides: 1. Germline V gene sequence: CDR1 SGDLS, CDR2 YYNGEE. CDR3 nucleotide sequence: TGTGCCAGCAGCGTGACAGGGTACCAAGAGACCCAGTACTTC. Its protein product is CASSVTGYQETQYF. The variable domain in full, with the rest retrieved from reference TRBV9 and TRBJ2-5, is DSGVTQTPKHLITATGQRVTLRCSPRSGDLSVYWYQQSLDQGLQFLIQYYNGEERAKGNILERFSAQQFPDLHSELNLSSLELGDSALYFCASSVTGYQETQYFGPGTRLLVL.

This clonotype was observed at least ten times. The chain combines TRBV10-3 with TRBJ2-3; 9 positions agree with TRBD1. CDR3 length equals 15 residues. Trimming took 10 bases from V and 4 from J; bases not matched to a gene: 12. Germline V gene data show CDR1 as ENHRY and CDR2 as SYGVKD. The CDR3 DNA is TGTGCCACCTGGTCCGGGACAGGGCCATCAGATACGCAGTATTTT. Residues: CATWSGTGPSDTQYF.